A single sample gave rise to the 2 T cell receptor beta chains below, sequenced in a study of blood T cells in healthy people across ages. A J-beta primer mix and a sample-barcoded 5' primer were used in a second PCR of roughly 6 to 11 cycles. TCRdb processed the 5' RACE reads anew with MiXCR; each CDR3 protein has one entry. The table lists about 800,000 distinct CDR3 sequences, 20% to 25% of them singletons. These data also featured in a second study, about T cells of mothers and their children.

The sample comprised blood. Receptors were obtained from a boy aged 5-17 years in good health.

The chain uses TRBV18 and TRBJ2-2, with TRBD1 identical over 7 bases. The V and J ends lost 0 bases and 0 bases, in that order; junction bases with no gene match: 4. The CDR3 is made up of 17 amino acids. Germline CDR1 reads KGHSH; CDR2 reads LQKENI. CDR3 nucleotide sequence: TGTGCCAGCTCACCACCGGTACAGGGGACGAACACCGGGGAGCTGTTTTTT. It is translated as CASSPPVQGTNTGELFF.

This chain connects TRBV29-1 to TRBJ2-7, with 9 bases lining up with TRBD2. In germline, CDR1 is SQVTM, CDR2 ANQGSEA. The CDR3 is 16 amino acids. V dropped 2 bases and J dropped 4; count of bases not matched to a gene: 12. DNA for the CDR3: TGCAGCGTTGAATTAGCTAGCGGGGCCCGCCCTTACGAGCAGTACTTC. It yields the protein CSVELASGARPYEQYF.